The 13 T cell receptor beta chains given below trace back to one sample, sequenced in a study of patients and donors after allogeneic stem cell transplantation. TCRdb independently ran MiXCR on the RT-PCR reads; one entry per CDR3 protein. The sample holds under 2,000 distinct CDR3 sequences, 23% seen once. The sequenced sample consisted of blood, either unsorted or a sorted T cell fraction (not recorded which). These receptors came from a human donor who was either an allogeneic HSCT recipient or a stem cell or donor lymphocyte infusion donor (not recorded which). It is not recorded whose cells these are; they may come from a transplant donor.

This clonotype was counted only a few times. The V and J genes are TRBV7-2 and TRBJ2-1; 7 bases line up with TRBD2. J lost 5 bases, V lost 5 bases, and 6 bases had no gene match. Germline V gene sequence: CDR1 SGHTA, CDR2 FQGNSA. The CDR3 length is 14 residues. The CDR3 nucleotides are TGTGCCAGCAGCGAAACCGGGACTAACAATGAGCAGTTCTTC. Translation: CASSETGTNNEQFF.

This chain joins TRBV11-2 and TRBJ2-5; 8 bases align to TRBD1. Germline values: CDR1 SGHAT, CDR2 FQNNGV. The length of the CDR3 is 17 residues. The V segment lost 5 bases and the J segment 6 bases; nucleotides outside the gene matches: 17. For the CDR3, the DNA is TGTGCCAGCAGCCACACCCCCGGACAGGGCTTTAGAAAGACCCAGTACTTC. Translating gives CASSHTPGQGFRKTQYF.

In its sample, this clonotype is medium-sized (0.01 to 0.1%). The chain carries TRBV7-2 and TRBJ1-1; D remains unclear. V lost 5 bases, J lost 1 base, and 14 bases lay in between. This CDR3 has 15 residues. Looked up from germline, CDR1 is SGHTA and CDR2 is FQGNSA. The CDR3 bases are TGTGCCAGCAGCCTTCCCTTTTCAGGGAACACTGAAGCTTTCTTT. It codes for CASSLPFSGNTEAFF.

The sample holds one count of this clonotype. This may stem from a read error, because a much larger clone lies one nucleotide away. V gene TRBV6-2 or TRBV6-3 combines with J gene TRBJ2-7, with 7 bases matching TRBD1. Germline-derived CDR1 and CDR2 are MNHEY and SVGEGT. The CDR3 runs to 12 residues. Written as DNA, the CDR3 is TGTGCCATAGGACAGGTCTCCTACGATCAGTACTTC. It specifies CAIGQVSYDQYF.

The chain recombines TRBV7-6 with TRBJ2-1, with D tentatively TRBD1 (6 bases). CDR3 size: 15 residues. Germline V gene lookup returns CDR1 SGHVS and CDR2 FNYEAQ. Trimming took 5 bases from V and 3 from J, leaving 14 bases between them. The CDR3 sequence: CASSTPGEHYNEQFF. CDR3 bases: TGTGCCAGCAGCACCCCAGGGGAACACTACAATGAGCAGTTCTTC.

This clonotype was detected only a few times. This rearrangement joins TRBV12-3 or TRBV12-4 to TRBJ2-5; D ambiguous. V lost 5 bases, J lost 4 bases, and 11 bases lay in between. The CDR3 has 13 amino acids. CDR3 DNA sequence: TGTGCCAGCAGTGAGCGCAGGCCAGAGACCCAGTACTTC. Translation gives CASSERRPETQYF.

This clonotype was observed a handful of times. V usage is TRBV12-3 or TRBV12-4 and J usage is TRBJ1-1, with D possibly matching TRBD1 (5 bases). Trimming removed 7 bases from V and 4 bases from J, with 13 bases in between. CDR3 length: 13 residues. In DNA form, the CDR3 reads TGTGCCAGCAAGCGCGGGGGAGGCACTGAAGCTTTCTTT. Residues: CASKRGGGTEAFF.

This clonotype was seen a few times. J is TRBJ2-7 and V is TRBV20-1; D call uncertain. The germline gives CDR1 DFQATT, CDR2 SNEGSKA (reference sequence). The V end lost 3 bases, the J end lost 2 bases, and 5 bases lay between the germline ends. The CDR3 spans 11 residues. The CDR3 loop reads CSARRTYEQYF. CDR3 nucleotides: TGCAGTGCTAGGCGGACCTACGAGCAGTACTTC.

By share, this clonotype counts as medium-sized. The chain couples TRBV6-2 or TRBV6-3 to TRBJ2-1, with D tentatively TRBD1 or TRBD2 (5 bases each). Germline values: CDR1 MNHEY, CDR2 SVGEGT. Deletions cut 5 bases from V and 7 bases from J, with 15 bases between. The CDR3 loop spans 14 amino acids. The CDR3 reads CASSPHSGRNEQFF. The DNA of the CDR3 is TGTGCCAGCAGTCCCCATTCAGGGAGAAATGAGCAGTTCTTC.

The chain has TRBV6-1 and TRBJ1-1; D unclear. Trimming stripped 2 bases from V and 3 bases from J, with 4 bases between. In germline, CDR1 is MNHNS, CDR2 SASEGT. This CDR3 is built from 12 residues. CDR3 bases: TGTGCCAGCAGTGAACTCGACACTGAAGCTTTCTTT. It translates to CASSELDTEAFF.

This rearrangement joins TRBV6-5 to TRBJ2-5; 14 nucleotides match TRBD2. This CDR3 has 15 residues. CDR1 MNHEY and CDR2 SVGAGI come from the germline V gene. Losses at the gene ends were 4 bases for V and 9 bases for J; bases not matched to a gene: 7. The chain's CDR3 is CASSWTSGGSMAQYF. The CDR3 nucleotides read TGTGCCAGCAGTTGGACTAGCGGGGGGAGTATGGCCCAGTACTTC.

The DNA for the CDR3 is TGCAGTGCTGACCCTCGACAGGGACAAGAGACCCAGTACTTC. This encodes CSADPRQGQETQYF. The genes are TRBV20-1 and TRBJ2-5; TRBD1 matches at 7 bases. The CDR3 sequence is 14 residues long. V lost 5 bases to trimming and J lost 2 bases; unmatched junction nucleotides: 8. CDR1 DFQATT and CDR2 SNEGSKA come from the germline V gene (reference sequence).

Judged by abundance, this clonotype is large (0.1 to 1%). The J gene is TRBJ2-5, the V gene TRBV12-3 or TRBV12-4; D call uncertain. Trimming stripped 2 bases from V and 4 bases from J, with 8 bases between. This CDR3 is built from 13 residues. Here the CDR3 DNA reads TGTGCCAGCAGTTTACTGGGGATAGAGACCCAGTACTTC. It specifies CASSLLGIETQYF.